This T cell receptor beta chain is drawn from a study of cytomegalovirus exposure and HLA in healthy donors. Study results and limitations: With later analysis, a missense DCLRE1C variant became linked to TCR beta V- and J-gene trimming.

Germline CDR1 LGHNA, CDR2 YSLEER. The CDR3 spans 15 residues. V lost 0 bases and J 2 bases, leaving 11 bases between the germline ends. PCR involved 60 Vbeta and 13 Jbeta primers. The method was immunoSEQ multiplex PCR; TCRdb's version includes in-frame clones alone and lacks a portion of them. The repertoire holds about 150,000 clones, with 82% as singletons. A few counts support this clone. The antigen is unknown. The chain links TRBV4-3 to TRBJ2-7; D is unresolved. The source of this sequence is a woman in her forties or fifties in good health and CMV-seropositive. What was sequenced was PBMCs. The CDR3 DNA follows: TGCGCCAGCAGCCAAGATTTGGAGCACCCCTACGAGCAGTACTTC. This translates into CASSQDLEHPYEQYF.